This TCR beta chain emerged from a study of control samples from healthy donors and cancer patients. Produced via immunoSEQ multiplex PCR; TCRdb's table is partial and in-frame only. The data contain 150,000 to 200,000 clones, 85% to 90% of them singletons. The CDR3 length is 14 residues. The ends were cut back, 8 bases at V and 7 bases at J, with 17 bases in the middle. CDR1 is MNHNY, CDR2 SVGAGI, per germline (reference sequence). The sample comprised blood. The TCR sequence derives from a man between 18 and 29 years old in good health. The chain couples TRBV6-6 to TRBJ2-2; D remains ambiguous. The CDR3, as DNA: TGTGCCAGCTTACACCCCACGGTCCACGGGGAGCTGTTTTTT. This codes for CASLHPTVHGELFF.